Listed here are 24 T cell receptor beta chains from one sample, sequenced in a study of patients and donors after allogeneic stem cell transplantation. TCRdb reprocessed the RT-PCR reads with MiXCR, giving one entry per CDR3 protein. The sample shows 160,000 or so distinct CDR3 sequences, 24% of them seen only once. The sequenced material came from blood, either unsorted or a sorted T cell fraction (not recorded which). These receptors were collected from a human donor who was either an allogeneic HSCT recipient or a stem cell or donor lymphocyte infusion donor (not recorded which). It is not recorded whose cells these are; they may come from a transplant donor.

V usage is TRBV28 and J usage is TRBJ2-2, with 7 bases aligning to TRBD2. Germline assignment: CDR1 MDHEN and CDR2 SYDVKM. V was clipped by 6 bases and J by 0 bases; unmatched bases: 7. The CDR3 runs 16 residues. Here the CDR3 reads CASSSSGASNTGELFF. CDR3 nucleotide sequence: TGTGCCAGCAGCTCAAGCGGGGCCTCGAACACCGGGGAGCTGTTTTTT.

This clonotype has a single count. The chain has TRBV4-1 and TRBJ2-7; D gene ambiguous. Looked up from germline, CDR1 is MGHRA and CDR2 is YSYEKL. This CDR3 has 13 amino acids. The V end was cut by 1 base, the J end by 3 bases, with 7 bases between. CDR3 amino acids: CASSQGRFYEQYF. CDR3 DNA sequence: TGCGCCAGCAGCCAAGGAAGGTTCTACGAGCAGTACTTC.

About this clonotype: The junction departs from the called germline gene at one end, perhaps through a read error. The genes are TRBV20-1 and TRBJ1-5; 9 bases fit TRBD1. The CDR3 consists of 14 residues. Germline CDR1 is DFQATT and CDR2 is SNEGSKA (reference sequence). The CDR3 region has the DNA TGCAGTGCGAGAGGGACAGGGAGCAATCAGCCCCAGCATTTT. This translates into CSARGTGSNQPQHF.

This chain uses TRBV30 with TRBJ2-3; 11 nucleotides align to TRBD2. Trimming removed 4 bases from V and 4 bases from J; junction bases left unmatched: 13. This CDR3 is built from 17 residues. Germline CDR1 GTSNPN, CDR2 SVGIG (reference sequence). The CDR3 bases are TGTGCCTGGACCCGAACTAAACTAGCGGGGGCGGCAGATACGCAGTATTTT. Protein product: CAWTRTKLAGAADTQYF.

The chain combines TRBV2 with TRBJ2-3, with a weak D call TRBD2 (5 bases). The germline V gene encodes CDR1 SNHLY and CDR2 FYNNEI. CDR3 length equals 13 residues. Trimming took off 7 bases at V and 0 bases at J, with 8 bases between the two ends. In DNA, the CDR3 is TGTGCCAGCATCGGCGGGAGCACAGATACGCAGTATTTT. Its protein product is CASIGGSTDTQYF. The full variable domain, its missing parts supplied by reference TRBV2 and TRBJ2-3, is EPEVTQTPSHQVTQMGQEVILRCVPISNHLYFYWYRQILGQKVEFLVSFYNNEISEKSEIFDDQFSVERPDGSNFTLKIRSTKLEDSAMYFCASIGGSTDTQYFGPGTRLTVL.

This clonotype occurred a few times. The gene calls are TRBV20-1 and TRBJ1-1, with D possibly TRBD1 on 6 matching bases. The germline V and J ends were trimmed by 1 base and 8 bases, with 11 bases remaining between them. CDR1 and CDR2 from the germline V gene are DFQATT and SNEGSKA (reference sequence). The CDR3 totals 12 residues. The CDR3 region is CSARGDRTEAFF. The CDR3 DNA reads as TGCAGTGCTAGAGGAGACAGGACGGAAGCTTTCTTT.

The V and J genes are TRBV12-3 or TRBV12-4 and TRBJ1-4; D is uncertain. V lost 6 bases and J lost 11, with 19 bases in between. This CDR3 has 14 amino acids. The CDR3 loop reads CASSPGTVNGKLFF. For the CDR3, the DNA is TGTGCCAGCAGCCCCGGCACTGTAAATGGGAAACTGTTTTTT.

This clonotype has a count of ten or more. This chain links TRBV5-1 with TRBJ1-4; possible D gene TRBD1, 5 bases. This CDR3 contains 13 residues. Trimming shortened V by 0 bases and J by 7 bases, and 7 bases separated the two germline ends. Germline V gene data show CDR1 as SGHRS and CDR2 as YFSETQ. The CDR3 protein is CASSLGGPEKLFF. CDR3 bases: TGCGCCAGCAGCTTGGGGGGACCTGAAAAACTGTTTTTT.

This chain's CDR3 is CASSLVSVGTGGYEQYF. Written as DNA, the CDR3 is TGTGCCAGCAGTTTGGTCTCCGTCGGGACAGGGGGCTACGAGCAGTACTTC. This chain connects TRBV12-3 or TRBV12-4 to TRBJ2-7; 11 nucleotides match TRBD1. This CDR3 spans 17 amino acids. Unmatched junction bases numbered 10, after V lost 3 bases and J lost 3 bases.

This chain links TRBV10-3 with TRBJ2-1, with D possibly TRBD2 on 6 matching bases. The CDR3 runs to 15 residues. Trimming cost V 7 bases and J 7 bases, with 20 bases left between them. CDR1 and CDR2 (germline): ENHRY, SYGVKD. In DNA form, the CDR3 reads TGTGCCATCAACGGACTACCCCAGGCAGAGAATGAGCAGTTCTTC. It yields the protein CAINGLPQAENEQFF.

The chain recombines TRBV7-2 with TRBJ1-2; maybe TRBD1 (5 bases). The CDR3 runs to 10 residues. Germline V lookup: CDR1 SGHTA, CDR2 FQGNSA. Between the trimmed V and J ends, which lost 11 bases and 1 base, there was a span of 5 bases. The CDR3 coding sequence is TGTGCCGGGGGTAACTATGGCTACACCTTC. Its protein is CAGGNYGYTF.

This chain uses TRBV6-5 with TRBJ2-7; unclear D gene. The CDR3 has 13 amino acids. Germline assignment: CDR1 MNHEY and CDR2 SVGAGI. Deletions cut 0 bases from V and 3 bases from J, with 6 bases between. This chain's CDR3 is CASSYSTDYEQYF. The CDR3 nucleotides read TGTGCCAGCAGTTACTCGACTGACTACGAGCAGTACTTC.

The rearrangement joins TRBV18 to TRBJ2-7; maybe TRBD1 (5 bases). The CDR3 loop spans 14 amino acids. Germline CDR1 is KGHSH and CDR2 is LQKENI. The V end lost 4 bases, the J end lost 2 bases, and 12 bases lay between the germline ends. The CDR3 sequence: CASSLRTQAYEQYF. CDR3 in DNA: TGTGCCAGCTCACTCCGCACACAGGCCTACGAGCAGTACTTC.

Sample share makes this clonotype medium-sized. The V gene is TRBV6-1, the J gene TRBJ2-2; the D gene is possibly TRBD2 (5 bases). Germline CDR1 is MNHNS and CDR2 is SASEGT. V lost 10 bases and J 9 bases, leaving 15 bases between the germline ends. CDR3 length equals 12 residues. DNA of the CDR3: TGTGCCACTCCCGGGGTGCACCGGGAGCTGTTTTTT. It encodes CATPGVHRELFF.

This clonotype was recorded once. The chain is built from TRBV5-1 and TRBJ2-1, with D possibly being TRBD2 (5 bases). This CDR3 spans 16 amino acids. Deletions cut 3 bases from V and 0 bases from J, with 13 bases between. From germline, CDR1 is SGHRS and CDR2 YFSETQ. The CDR3 DNA reads TGCGCCAGCAGCTCGATCCGGGATTTCTCCTACAATGAGCAGTTCTTC. Encoded protein: CASSSIRDFSYNEQFF.

This clonotype has just a few counts. The genes are TRBV27 and TRBJ1-5; TRBD1 matches at 9 bases. Germline V gene sequence: CDR1 MNHEY, CDR2 SMNVEV (reference sequence). This CDR3 is built from 16 residues. V was pared by 8 bases and J by 3 bases, with 11 bases of the junction left unmatched. CDR3 coding DNA: TGTGCCAGCGCCTTACAGGGGGCGGGGGTCAATCAGCCCCAGCATTTT. It translates to CASALQGAGVNQPQHF.

This chain joins TRBV9 and TRBJ2-5; weak D call: TRBD2 (6 bases). Per germline, CDR1 SGDLS and CDR2 YYNGEE. The CDR3 covers 17 residues. V lost 0 bases and J lost 5, with 20 bases in between. CDR3 sequence reads: CASSVEPVGPEGETQYF. Here the CDR3 DNA reads TGTGCCAGCAGCGTAGAGCCCGTGGGCCCGGAGGGGGAGACCCAGTACTTC.

CDR3 sequence reads: CASSPTLNWLSYNEQFF. CDR3 bases: TGCGCCAGCAGCCCTACGCTGAATTGGTTATCCTACAATGAGCAGTTCTTC. The chain joins TRBV5-1 to TRBJ2-1, with D hard to call. V lost 4 bases and J 1 base, leaving 18 bases between the germline ends. The CDR3 has 17 amino acids. Germline V lookup: CDR1 SGHRS, CDR2 YFSETQ.

The chain employs TRBV20-1 and TRBJ2-7; TRBD1 matches 7 bases. With 0 bases clipped from V and 0 bases from J, the junction kept 8 bases outside the gene matches. Germline CDR1 and CDR2: DFQATT and SNEGSKA (reference sequence). This CDR3 spans 16 amino acids. The CDR3 region has the DNA TGCAGTGCTAGAGAAGGTTTGGACAGGTACTCCTACGAGCAGTACTTC. It encodes CSAREGLDRYSYEQYF.

This clonotype was counted between two and nine times. Sequence at one end of the junction differs from germline and may be a read error. The rearrangement links TRBV2 to TRBJ2-5; 10 bases fit TRBD1. Germline CDR1 and CDR2: SNHLY and FYNNEI. The CDR3 extends over 13 amino acids. The CDR3 loop is CASSEGEGTGVPF. The CDR3 DNA reads as TGTGCCAGCAGTGAAGGGGAGGGGACAGGGGTCCCATTC. The variable domain in full, completed from reference TRBV2 and TRBJ2-5, reads EPEVTQTPSHQVTQMGQEVILRCVPISNHLYFYWYRQILGQKVEFLVSFYNNEISEKSEIFDDQFSVERPDGSNFTLKIRSTKLEDSAMYFCASSEGEGTGVPFGPGTRLLVL.

This clonotype has at least ten counts. DNA of the CDR3: TGTGCCAGCAGCTTAGCGGTCGGTGGCCGAGCAGTAAATCAGCCCCAGCATTTT. It specifies CASSLAVGGRAVNQPQHF. The V gene is TRBV7-9, the J gene TRBJ1-5, with D hard to call. The CDR3 is 18 amino acids. CDR1 and CDR2 from the germline V gene are SEHNR and FQNEAQ (reference sequence). The V end was cut by 0 bases, the J end by 4 bases, with 19 bases between.

This chain joins TRBV3-1 and TRBJ1-1, with TRBD1 as a possible D gene (6 bases). Germline loops: CDR1 LGHDT, CDR2 YNNKEL (reference sequence). Trimming shortened V by 4 bases and J by 1 base, and 16 bases separated the two germline ends. This CDR3 is built from 16 residues. CDR3 DNA: TGTGCCAGCAGCCCCCAGGGGAGGAAGAGGAACACTGAAGCTTTCTTT. Its protein is CASSPQGRKRNTEAFF.

This clonotype showed up just a few times. The chain employs TRBV20-1 and TRBJ2-7; 11 positions agree with TRBD2. CDR1 and CDR2 (germline): DFQATT, SNEGSKA (reference sequence). CDR3 length: 14 residues. V dropped 3 bases and J dropped 4; count of bases not matched to a gene: 5. CDR3 amino acids: CSASGTSGNYEQYF. The CDR3, as DNA: TGCAGTGCTAGTGGGACTAGCGGCAATTACGAGCAGTACTTC.

The chain links TRBV15 to TRBJ2-1; D not resolved. This CDR3 is 14 amino acids long. Per the germline V gene, CDR1 is LNHNV and CDR2 is YYDKDF (reference sequence). The V end lost 2 bases, the J end lost 4 bases, and 9 bases lay between the germline ends. In nucleotides, the CDR3 is TGTGCCACCAGCAGACACCGGATGTACAATGAGCAGTTCTTC. Its protein is CATSRHRMYNEQFF.